This T cell receptor (beta chain) comes out of a study of vaccination effects on CD4 cells after COVID-19. Of note for this clone: As yet, its antigen is unknown.

TCRdb's copy holds only in-frame clones and misses some; the assay was immunoSEQ multiplex PCR. Among tens of thousands of clones listed, about 63% were seen once. ViraFEST assay sequencing came after antigen-specific CD4+ T cells were expanded with viral peptide pools. Following 10 days of culture, CD4+ T cells were isolated. Negative nucleocapsid antibody tests before and after vaccination confirmed no previous SARS-CoV-2 infection. This CDR3 is 15 amino acids long. The germline CDR1 and CDR2 sequences are SGHRS and YFSETQ. Trimming at V came to 4 bases and at J to 2 bases, leaving 9 bases not matched to a gene.

This TCR was recovered from a human donor who received a COVID-19 vaccine. Sample: CD4+ T cells from PBMCs cultured with HCoV-NL63 spike peptides, taken before COVID-19 vaccination. The V gene is TRBV5-1, the J gene TRBJ2-7, with 7 bases identical to TRBD1. As DNA, the CDR3 is TGCGCCAGCAGCCTGGACAGGACTCAGACCTACGAGCAGTACTTC. It encodes CASSLDRTQTYEQYF.